This T cell receptor (beta chain) derives from a study of blood T cell repertoires in COVID-19. In the study overall: The origin of the acute and convalescent COVID-19 samples was the United States, Italy and Spain. In each case, the material was cDNA or gDNA derived from T cells, B-cell-depleted T cells, or PBMCs.

The CDR3 is made up of 17 amino acids. Germline assignment: CDR1 MNHNY and CDR2 SVGAGI (reference sequence). V trimming: 5 bases; J trimming: 6 bases; junction bases outside the gene matches: 12. As processed by the authors: Amplified reference gene primers provided the basis for estimating nucleated cell counts. The assay was immunoSEQ multiplex PCR, and TCRdb's table has in-frame clones only and misses some. V, J and clone size were drawn from that table, and D and trimming were deduced from the DNA. The sample includes about 96,000 clones, around 85% of them seen just once. The TCR comes from a woman aged 60 to 75 with acute or convalescent COVID-19. The chain employs TRBV6-6 and TRBJ2-1; the match to TRBD1 covers 11 bases. Sequenced input: peripheral blood. The CDR3 protein is CASSPRGGTGGVNEQFF. CDR3 nucleotide sequence: TGTGCCAGCAGTCCTCGGGGCGGGACAGGGGGAGTCAATGAGCAGTTCTTC.